A single sample is the source of the 22 T cell receptor beta chains below, sequenced in a study of shared clonotypes between healthy human individuals. The data were produced by immunoSEQ multiplex PCR, yet TCRdb's version contains in-frame clones alone and is incomplete. The data hold fewer than 3 million clones, with around 93% observed a single time. The specimen was naive CD4+ T cells from PBMCs. Subset described: CD45RA+ positively selected. The receptor source for this set is a man between 18 and 35 years old in good health. Some clones in this sample may be carry-over from other donors' samples.

The chain couples TRBV5-6 to TRBJ2-1, with D perhaps TRBD1 or TRBD2 (5 bases each). V shed 7 bases and J shed 4 bases, with 21 bases lying between them. The CDR3 length is 16 residues. CDR1 and CDR2 from the germline V gene are SGHDT and YYEEEE. CDR3 protein: CASERRTGDPYNEQFF. In nucleotides, the CDR3 is TGTGCCAGCGAGAGAAGAACCGGGGACCCGTACAATGAGCAGTTCTTC.

V is TRBV4-3 and J is TRBJ2-7; 8 nucleotides match TRBD1. The V gene's germline CDR1 is LGHNA and CDR2 YSLEER. The CDR3 sequence is 16 residues long. V shed 5 bases and J 2 bases; nucleotides not matched to a gene: 11. CDR3 DNA sequence: TGCGCCAGCAGCGGAGGACAGGGAACCCCACCCTACGAGCAGTACTTC. Translated: CASSGGQGTPPYEQYF.

J is TRBJ2-5 and V is TRBV7-2; TRBD1 agrees at 7 bases. J gave up 5 bases and V 6 bases, and 9 bases lay outside the gene matches. The CDR3 is made up of 14 amino acids. Looked up from germline, CDR1 is SGHTA and CDR2 is FQGNSA. The CDR3 region is CASSSDRWDETQYF. DNA for the CDR3: TGTGCCAGCAGTTCGGACAGGTGGGACGAGACCCAGTACTTC. The full variable domain, rest sourced from reference TRBV7-2 and TRBJ2-5, is GAGVSQSPSNKVTEKGKDVELRCDPISGHTALYWYRQSLGQGLEFLIYFQGNSAPDKSGLPSDRFSAERTGGSVSTLTIQRTQQEDSAVYLCASSSDRWDETQYFGPGTRLLVL.

V and J are TRBV5-1 and TRBJ2-1; D is ambiguous. Per germline, CDR1 SGHRS and CDR2 YFSETQ. V gave up 3 bases and J gave up 7 bases, with 14 bases separating them. CDR3 length equals 14 residues. CDR3 nucleotide sequence: TGCGCCAGCAGCTCCGCGGACCCTGGGAATGAGCAGTTCTTC. Its protein is CASSSADPGNEQFF.

The J gene is TRBJ1-2, the V gene TRBV6-5, with no clear D. In germline, CDR1 is MNHEY, CDR2 SVGAGI. Trimming stripped 5 bases from V and 4 bases from J, with 17 bases between. The CDR3 has 15 amino acids. The chain's CDR3 is CASSPIGVSVYGYTF. CDR3 bases: TGTGCCAGCAGTCCCATCGGGGTATCGGTCTATGGCTACACCTTC.

This chain uses TRBV4-1 with TRBJ2-2, with D perhaps given as TRBD1 or TRBD2 (5 bases each). This CDR3 comprises 14 residues. V was trimmed by 6 bases and J by 5 bases, leaving 13 bases between them. Germline CDR1 reads MGHRA; CDR2 reads YSYEKL. CDR3 in amino acids: CASSAGTRTGELFF. The CDR3 nucleotides are TGCGCCAGCAGTGCCGGGACGAGGACCGGGGAGCTGTTTTTT.

The rearrangement uses TRBV11-2 and TRBJ2-7; D gene unclear. Germline V CDR1 and CDR2: SGHAT, FQNNGV. There are 14 residues in the CDR3. Trimming cost V 1 base and J 2 bases, with 9 bases left between them. The CDR3 loop is CASSLGDNTYEQYF. The CDR3 DNA follows: TGTGCCAGCAGCTTAGGGGATAACACCTACGAGCAGTACTTC.

The gene calls are TRBV6-5 and TRBJ2-7; D might be TRBD2 (6 bases). Looked up from germline, CDR1 is MNHEY and CDR2 is SVGAGI. V dropped 7 bases and J dropped 0 bases, with 13 bases sitting between them. The CDR3 consists of 14 residues. Here the CDR3 reads CASTRTTPSYEQYF. As DNA, the CDR3 is TGTGCCAGCACCCGGACTACTCCCTCCTACGAGCAGTACTTC.

The CDR3 nucleotides read TGTGCCAGCAGCGTAGACCCCACAGGGGACACCGGGGAGCTGTTTTTT. This sequence encodes CASSVDPTGDTGELFF. The chain uses TRBV9 and TRBJ2-2; 7 nucleotides agree with TRBD1. Trimming removed 0 bases from V and 3 bases from J; junction bases left unmatched: 5. Looked up from germline, CDR1 is SGDLS and CDR2 is YYNGEE. The CDR3 totals 16 residues.

V is TRBV7-9 and J is TRBJ2-5; weak D call: TRBD2 (5 bases). Trimming shortened V by 3 bases and J by 0 bases, and 8 bases separated the two germline ends. The CDR3 has 14 residues. CDR1 is SEHNR and CDR2 is FQNEAQ in the germline V gene (reference sequence). The CDR3 reads CASSLVGDQETQYF. DNA for the CDR3: TGTGCCAGCAGCTTGGTGGGAGACCAAGAGACCCAGTACTTC.

The rearrangement joins TRBV5-6 to TRBJ1-2; D perhaps matches TRBD1 (6 bases). Germline CDR1 SGHDT, CDR2 YYEEEE. The CDR3 spans 15 residues. V lost 3 bases to trimming and J lost 5 bases, with 17 bases between them. The CDR3 DNA follows: TGTGCCAGCAGCTCGTTGACCGGGACACCTTATGGCTACACCTTC. Amino acids: CASSSLTGTPYGYTF.

The V call is TRBV30, the J call TRBJ2-3, with D possibly being TRBD1 (7 bases). This CDR3 contains 13 residues. V gave up 1 base and J gave up 9 bases, with 14 bases separating them. Germline V gene data show CDR1 as GTSNPN and CDR2 as SVGIG (reference sequence). CDR3 in DNA: TGTGCCTGGAGTGACTCGACAGGGAGGACGCAGTATTTT. Its translation is CAWSDSTGRTQYF.

The chain combines TRBV7-3 with TRBJ1-6; D is undetermined. CDR1 and CDR2 (germline): SGHTA, FQGTGA. Trimming stripped 4 bases from V and 8 bases from J, with 9 bases between. The length of the CDR3 is 13 residues. CDR3 bases: TGTGCCAGCAGCTCCAAGCCGGATTCACCCCTCCACTTT. Translated: CASSSKPDSPLHF.

This chain joins TRBV5-1 and TRBJ2-7; maybe TRBD2 (6 bases). V shed 4 bases and J shed 3 bases, with 14 bases lying between them. Per the germline V gene, CDR1 is SGHRS and CDR2 is YFSETQ. The CDR3 has 14 amino acids. The chain's CDR3 is CASSPVEGIYEQYF. The CDR3 nucleotides read TGCGCCAGCAGCCCGGTGGAGGGTATCTACGAGCAGTACTTC.

The CDR3 region has the DNA TGTGCCAGCAGCTTAGGGCCGGGCCCCACAGATACGCAGTATTTT. Its protein is CASSLGPGPTDTQYF. V and J are TRBV11-2 and TRBJ2-3; no definite D call. The CDR3 is made up of 15 amino acids. Trimming left V 1 base short and J 2 bases short, with 10 bases between. Germline lookup yields CDR1 SGHAT and CDR2 FQNNGV. The variable domain in full, completed from reference TRBV11-2 and TRBJ2-3, reads EAGVAQSPRYKIIEKRQSVAFWCNPISGHATLYWYQQILGQGPKLLIQFQNNGVVDDSQLPKDRFSAERLKGVDSTLKIQPAKLEDSAVYLCASSLGPGPTDTQYFGPGTRLTVL.

The chain couples TRBV9 to TRBJ2-3; weak D call: TRBD1 (6 bases). The V gene lost 4 bases and the J gene lost 3 bases, with 12 bases spanning the gap. Germline V lookup: CDR1 SGDLS, CDR2 YYNGEE. This CDR3 region has 14 residues. The CDR3 nucleotides are TGTGCCAGCAGCCCGAGTAGGGGGACAGATACGCAGTATTTT. The encoded protein is CASSPSRGTDTQYF.

The V and J genes are TRBV9 and TRBJ1-1, with no clear D. Germline loops: CDR1 SGDLS, CDR2 YYNGEE. V lost 4 bases and J lost 6, with 13 bases in between. The CDR3 is 13 amino acids. The CDR3 here is CASSSRGGPEAFF. The CDR3 bases are TGTGCCAGCAGCTCACGTGGCGGACCTGAAGCTTTCTTT.

This clone was observed once. This rearrangement joins TRBV7-3 to TRBJ2-2; TRBD1 aligns across 8 bases. Germline lookup yields CDR1 SGHTA and CDR2 FQGTGA. The CDR3 consists of 17 residues. V lost 1 base and J lost 2; bases outside the gene matches: 6. CDR3 residues: CASSLSMGQVNTGELFF. For the CDR3, the DNA is TGTGCCAGCAGCTTAAGTATGGGACAGGTTAACACCGGGGAGCTGTTTTTT.

This clone was observed once. The rearrangement links TRBV11-2 to TRBJ2-7; 11 bases fit TRBD2. This CDR3 contains 13 residues. The V and J ends lost 2 bases and 7 bases, in that order; junction bases with no gene match: 1. Per germline, CDR1 SGHAT and CDR2 FQNNGV. DNA of the CDR3: TGTGCCAGCAGCTTAAGACTAGCGGGAGAGCAGTACTTC. Its translation is CASSLRLAGEQYF. Full variable domain (rest looked up from reference TRBV11-2 and TRBJ2-7): EAGVAQSPRYKIIEKRQSVAFWCNPISGHATLYWYQQILGQGPKLLIQFQNNGVVDDSQLPKDRFSAERLKGVDSTLKIQPAKLEDSAVYLCASSLRLAGEQYFGPGTRLTVT.

This clone was counted once. The V call is TRBV4-1, the J call TRBJ1-1; D is undetermined. Germline CDR1 reads MGHRA; CDR2 reads YSYEKL. The CDR3 runs 15 residues. V was cut by 0 bases and J by 3 bases, with 11 bases left in between. CDR3 DNA sequence: TGCGCCAGCAGCCAAGATATGACGGACTACACTGAAGCTTTCTTT. Amino acid sequence: CASSQDMTDYTEAFF.

The chain links TRBV28 to TRBJ1-4; 8 bases align to TRBD1. Per germline, CDR1 MDHEN and CDR2 SYDVKM. V was pared by 4 bases and J by 7 bases, with 5 bases of the junction left unmatched. The CDR3 is 14 amino acids. The CDR3 nucleotides are TGTGCCAGCAGTTCCCCAGGACAGGGTGAAAAACTGTTTTTT. Translated, it gives CASSSPGQGEKLFF.

The gene calls are TRBV11-2 and TRBJ1-1; D unclear. The V gene lost 4 bases and the J gene lost 3 bases, with 24 bases spanning the gap. Germline V gene data show CDR1 as SGHAT and CDR2 as FQNNGV. The CDR3 totals 18 residues. The CDR3 loop reads CASSYRRFGSLAYTEAFF. The DNA for the CDR3 is TGTGCCAGCAGCTATCGGCGGTTTGGCAGTCTAGCCTACACTGAAGCTTTCTTT.